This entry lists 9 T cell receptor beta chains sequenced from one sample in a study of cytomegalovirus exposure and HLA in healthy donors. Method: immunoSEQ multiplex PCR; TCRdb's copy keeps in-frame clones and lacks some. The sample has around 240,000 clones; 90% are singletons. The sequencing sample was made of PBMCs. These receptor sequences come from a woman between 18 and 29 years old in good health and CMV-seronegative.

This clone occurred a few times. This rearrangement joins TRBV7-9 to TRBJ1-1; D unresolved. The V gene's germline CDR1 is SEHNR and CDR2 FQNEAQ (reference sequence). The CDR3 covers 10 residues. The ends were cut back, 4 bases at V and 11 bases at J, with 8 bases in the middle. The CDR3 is CASSSQRAFF. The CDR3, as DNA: TGTGCCAGCAGCTCTCAACGGGCTTTCTTT. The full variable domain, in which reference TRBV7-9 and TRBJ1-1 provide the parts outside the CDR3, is DTGVSQNPRHKITKRGQNVTFRCDPISEHNRLYWYRQTLGQGPEFLTYFQNEAQLEKSRLLSDRFSAERPKGSFSTLEIQRTEQGDSAMYLCASSSQRAFFGQGTRLTVV.

The CDR3 DNA reads as TGCGCCAGCAGCCAAGAGACAGGTTTCCCCAATGAGCAGTTCTTC. It codes for CASSQETGFPNEQFF. The genes are TRBV4-3 and TRBJ2-1, with TRBD1 as a possible D gene (6 bases). Germline V gene sequence: CDR1 LGHNA, CDR2 YSLEER. This CDR3 has 15 amino acids. The V end lost 0 bases, the J end lost 6 bases, and 12 bases lay between the germline ends.

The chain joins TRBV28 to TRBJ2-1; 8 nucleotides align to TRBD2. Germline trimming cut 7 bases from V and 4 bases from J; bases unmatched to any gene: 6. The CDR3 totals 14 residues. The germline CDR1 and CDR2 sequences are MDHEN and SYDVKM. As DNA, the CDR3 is TGTGCCAGCATTCAAGCGGGGGCATACAATGAGCAGTTCTTC. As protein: CASIQAGAYNEQFF.

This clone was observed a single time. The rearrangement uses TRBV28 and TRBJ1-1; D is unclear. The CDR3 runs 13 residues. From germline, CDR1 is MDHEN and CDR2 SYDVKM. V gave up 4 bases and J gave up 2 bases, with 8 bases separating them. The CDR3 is CASSSPGNTEAFF. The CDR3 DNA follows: TGTGCCAGCAGTTCCCCGGGAAACACTGAAGCTTTCTTT.

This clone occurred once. The CDR3 DNA sequence: TGCGCCAGCAGCCAAGAAAGATTAACAGGGGCAAGGAACACTGAAGCTTTCTTT. It is translated as CASSQERLTGARNTEAFF. The chain carries TRBV4-3 and TRBJ1-1, with TRBD1 identical over 7 bases. J gave up 1 base and V 0 bases, and 11 bases lay outside the gene matches. Germline V lookup: CDR1 LGHNA, CDR2 YSLEER. This CDR3 has 18 residues.

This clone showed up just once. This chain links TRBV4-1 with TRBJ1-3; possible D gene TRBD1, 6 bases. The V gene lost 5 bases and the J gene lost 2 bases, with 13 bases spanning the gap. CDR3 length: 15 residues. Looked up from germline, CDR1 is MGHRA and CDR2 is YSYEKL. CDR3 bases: TGCGCCAGCAGCTACCTACAGGGAGCTGGAAACACCATATATTTT. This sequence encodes CASSYLQGAGNTIYF.

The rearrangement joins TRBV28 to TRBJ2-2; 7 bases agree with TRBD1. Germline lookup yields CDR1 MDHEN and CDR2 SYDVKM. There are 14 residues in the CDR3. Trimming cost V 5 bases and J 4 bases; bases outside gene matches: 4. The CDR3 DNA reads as TGTGCCAGCAGTACGGGACAGCCCACCGGGGAGCTGTTTTTT. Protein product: CASSTGQPTGELFF.

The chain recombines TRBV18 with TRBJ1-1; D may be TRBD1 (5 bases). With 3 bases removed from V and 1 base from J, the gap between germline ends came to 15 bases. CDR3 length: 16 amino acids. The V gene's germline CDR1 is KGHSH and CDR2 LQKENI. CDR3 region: CASSPRQGRGNTEAFF. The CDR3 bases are TGTGCCAGCTCACCGCGGCAGGGTAGAGGGAACACTGAAGCTTTCTTT.

This CDR3 is CASSLGTDRGANVLTF. The CDR3 nucleotides read TGTGCCAGCAGCCTGGGGACTGATCGTGGGGCCAACGTCCTGACTTTC. V is TRBV7-4 and J is TRBJ2-6, with a possible D match to TRBD2 (6 bases). Germline CDR1 and CDR2: SGHVT and SQSDAQ. The CDR3 covers 16 residues. V was shortened by 5 bases and J by 3 bases, with 14 bases between the two germline ends.